This TCR beta chain was captured by sequencing in a study of T cells in Graves' hyperthyroidism and ophthalmopathy. Across the study: Specimen type is peripheral blood, collected at initial diagnosis prior to any treatment.

Fresh peripheral blood, roughly 9.8 ml of it, supplied the PBMCs. With 2 bases removed from V and 0 bases from J, the gap between germline ends came to 12 bases. The CDR3 sequence is 16 residues long. The germline V gene has CDR1 LGHNA and CDR2 YSLEER. TCR beta CDR3 sequences were amplified from RNA transcripts. HTBI primers were used for first-round RT-PCR of the TCR CDR3. TCRdb re-analysed the multiplex PCR reads in MiXCR, keeping a single row per CDR3 protein. The table includes hundreds of thousands of distinct CDR3 sequences, about 14% detected once. The receptor's source is a woman younger than 35 with Graves' hyperthyroidism. The genes are TRBV4-3 and TRBJ2-3, with D possibly being TRBD2 (5 bases). The source material was blood. The CDR3 here is CASSQSGATSTDTQYF. The CDR3 region has the DNA TGCGCCAGCAGCCAAAGCGGAGCTACCAGCACAGATACGCAGTATTTT.